The text below deals with one TCR beta chain. No antigen is known for it. Base qualities are not provided; no much larger clone lies one nucleotide away. The immunoSEQ hsTCRB kit was used to amplify TCR beta CDR3 regions from genomic DNA. High-throughput TRB CDR3 sequencing was performed on an Illumina HiSeq system. From the authors' description of their analysis: The immunoSEQ software was used to analyze sequencing reads, and nonproductive sequences containing premature stops or frame-shifts were excluded. Clonality of the repertoire was calculated as one minus Shannon entropy normalized by log2 of the number of unique productive sequences. TCRdb carries this immuneACCESS record with in-frame sequences only. Its versions omit some clonotypes, under half of them owing to an unresolved V gene in the studies checked, with the rest unexplained. V, J and clone size derive from that table, while D and trimming were established from the DNA sequence. The sample profile shows tens of thousands of clones; approximately 92% of them were found once. The ten largest clonotypes hold under 2.5% of the sample.

The data were obtained in a study of T cells in pancreatic ductal adenocarcinoma listed by TCRdb under 2017. For the wider study: Surgically resected pancreatic ductal adenocarcinoma specimens were analyzed for the quantity, spatial distribution, and characteristics of both suppressive cells and tumor-infiltrating CD8+ T cells, an effort aimed at clarifying the adaptive T-cell response occurring naturally.

The selected pancreatic ductal adenocarcinoma patients had received surgery without neoadjuvant therapy. Peripheral blood was collected in heparin tubes, and PBMCs were isolated by histopaque density gradient and cryopreserved in roughly 9.7% DMSO. Using the DNeasy Blood and Tissue Kit with Proteinase K and RNase treatment, genomic DNA was extracted from roughly seven PBMC and roughly 10 flash-frozen tumor specimens. Results the study describes overall, beyond this receptor: Compared with tumor samples, blood samples had more total productive templates and about 8.1-fold more unique clonotypes. Since most pancreatic cancer patients present with inoperable disease, the resected cohort was skewed toward the minority of patients who had early-stage disease. There was no significant difference in T-cell clonality between tumor and blood, where mean clonality was about 0.112 for tumors and approximately 0.07 for blood. Tumor versus blood clonality comparisons may be biased because tumors are enriched in CD45RO+ effector rather than naive T cells, biasing toward lower diversity.

Sequencing was performed on PBMCs. This TCR derives from a human donor with pancreatic ductal adenocarcinoma.

For the CDR3, the sequence is CASSFPGDGTGELFF. The DNA reads TGTGCCAGCTCATTTCCCGGGGATGGCACCGGGGAGCTGTTTTTT. The chain is assembled from TRBV18 and TRBJ2-2; 5 matching bases give a weak D call of TRBD2. V loses 5 bases, J loses 4 bases, and the germline ends lie 14 bases apart. Taken from cysteine to phenylalanine, the CDR3 has 15 residues. Only the CDR3 region is kept as DNA, spanning 45 bases read in frame from base 1. For CDR1 and CDR2, the germline V gene lists KGHSH and LQKENI.